The 30 T cell receptor beta chains presented below share a single source sample, sequenced in a study of blood T cells in healthy people across ages (dated by TCRdb to 2015 to 2017). The library relied on 5' RACE. The sample was run on an Illumina HiSeq 2500. The second PCR ran for about 6 to 12 cycles and used a J-beta primer mix along with a sample-barcoded 5' primer. Using fastp trimming at Q25 and MiXCR clonotype assembly, TCRdb reanalyzed the public sequencing data and kept in-frame beta chains. Each record represents a unique CDR3 protein, reported with the most common genes and DNA among its rows. For this sample the table gives around 1,000,000 distinct CDR3 sequences, of which roughly two fifths were detected only once. The ten largest clonotypes hold around 13% of the sample. Sequences were obtained from blood. These receptor sequences come from a man aged 18 to 35 in good health.

The chain recombines TRBV27 with TRBJ1-2; perhaps TRBD1 as D (6 bases). The CDR3 length is 15 residues. Germline CDR1 MNHEY, CDR2 SMNVEV (reference sequence). Between the trimmed V and J ends, which lost 5 bases and 3 bases, there was a span of 16 bases. CDR3 DNA sequence: TGTGCCAGCAGTCACAGGGACACCGACTACTATGGCTACACCTTC. This sequence encodes CASSHRDTDYYGYTF.

This clonotype was counted a few times. The chain couples TRBV30 to TRBJ2-4; no reliable D call. V lost 5 bases, J lost 1 base, and 9 bases lay in between. Per the germline V gene, CDR1 is GTSNPN and CDR2 is SVGIG (reference sequence). This CDR3 is 13 amino acids long. CDR3 in amino acids: CAWGGAAKNIQYF. The DNA of the CDR3 is TGTGCCTGGGGCGGAGCCGCCAAAAACATTCAGTACTTC.

This chain joins TRBV28 and TRBJ2-1; 8 bases fit TRBD2. The CDR3 covers 16 residues. Germline CDR1 and CDR2: MDHEN and SYDVKM. Unmatched junction bases numbered 8, after V lost 5 bases and J lost 2 bases. CDR3 residues: CASSSLAGLTYNEQFF. CDR3 coding DNA: TGTGCCAGCAGTAGCCTAGCGGGTCTAACCTACAATGAGCAGTTCTTC.

The sample holds a few counts of this clonotype. This sequence joins TRBV2 and TRBJ1-2; 9 bases agree with TRBD1. The germline V gene has CDR1 SNHLY and CDR2 FYNNEI. This CDR3 contains 15 residues. The ends lost 6 bases at V and 0 bases at J; junction bases unmatched: 5. CDR3 region: CASSLGTGPNYGYTF. The CDR3, as DNA: TGTGCCAGCAGCCTCGGGACAGGGCCTAACTATGGCTACACCTTC.

This clonotype occurred a few times. The chain carries TRBV12-3 or TRBV12-4 and TRBJ2-7; TRBD2 agrees at 15 bases. With 2 bases clipped from V and 4 bases from J, the junction kept 9 bases outside the gene matches. The CDR3 sequence is 18 residues long. CDR3 in DNA: TGTGCCAGCAGTTTAATTCCGGGACTAGCGGGGGGAGAGTACGAGCAGTACTTC. The encoded protein is CASSLIPGLAGGEYEQYF.

The chain uses TRBV3-1 and TRBJ2-5; 9 nucleotides match TRBD2. V lost 4 bases and J lost 7; bases outside the gene matches: 7. The germline V gene encodes CDR1 LGHDT and CDR2 YNNKEL (reference sequence). The CDR3 runs to 14 residues. The CDR3 DNA follows: TGTGCCAGCAGCCTTTCTAGCGGGGAAAGGACCCAGTACTTC. Its protein product is CASSLSSGERTQYF.

The rearrangement links TRBV20-1 to TRBJ2-2, with D tentatively TRBD1 (6 bases). CDR3 size: 14 residues. Germline CDR1 and CDR2: DFQATT and SNEGSKA (reference sequence). Trimming removed 6 bases at V and 0 bases at J, with 11 bases between. The CDR3 nucleotides are TGCAGTGCGGCCGGGACAACGAACACCGGGGAGCTGTTTTTT. It encodes CSAAGTTNTGELFF.

As to this clonotype: An end of the junction differs from the germline gene, which may be a read error. As DNA, the CDR3 is TGTGCCATCAATGAGTCTGGGACAGGGGGCGCAGATACGCAGTATTTT. This codes for CAINESGTGGADTQYF. The rearrangement joins TRBV10-3 to TRBJ2-3, with 12 nucleotides matching TRBD1. The germline CDR1 and CDR2 sequences are ENHRY and SYGVKD. The CDR3 is 16 residues long.

A word on this clonotype: A read error may produce the germline difference seen at one junction end. The chain has TRBV4-2 and TRBJ2-3; the match to TRBD2 covers 8 bases. CDR3 length equals 18 residues. The V gene's germline CDR1 is LGHNA and CDR2 YNFKEQ. The CDR3 sequence: CAGSQEARAGVSTDTQYF. In DNA form, the CDR3 reads TGTGCCGGCAGCCAAGAGGCCAGAGCGGGGGTTAGCACAGATACGCAGTATTTT.

The genes are TRBV28 and TRBJ2-3; D call uncertain. Germline CDR1 is MDHEN and CDR2 is SYDVKM. V shed 6 bases and J shed 0 bases, with 16 bases lying between them. The CDR3 length is 16 residues. CDR3 DNA: TGTGCCAGCAGCCCCGCCCGGCGCACCAGCACAGATACGCAGTATTTT. This sequence encodes CASSPARRTSTDTQYF.

The chain couples TRBV12-5 to TRBJ2-7; maybe TRBD2 (5 bases). Germline lookup yields CDR1 LGHNT and CDR2 FRNRAP. The CDR3 is 14 residues long. Trimming left V 1 base short and J 5 bases short, with 12 bases between. The CDR3 nucleotides read TGTGCTAGTGGTTTGGGGCCCGGAGGTCACGAGCAGTACTTC. It codes for CASGLGPGGHEQYF.

The chain links TRBV6-5 to TRBJ2-3; 7 nucleotides align to TRBD2. CDR1 and CDR2 from the germline V gene are MNHEY and SVGAGI. This CDR3 has 15 residues. V lost 6 bases and J lost 4; bases outside the gene matches: 10. The CDR3 loop reads CASRSLAPRADTQYF. As DNA, the CDR3 is TGTGCCAGCAGATCACTAGCGCCCAGGGCAGATACGCAGTATTTT.

This rearrangement joins TRBV12-3 or TRBV12-4 to TRBJ2-3; D is perhaps TRBD1 (5 bases). The CDR3 runs 13 residues. The V and J ends lost 6 bases and 8 bases respectively, with 15 bases between them. The CDR3 region is CASSRDERGTQYF. The CDR3 coding sequence is TGTGCCAGCAGCCGTGACGAAAGGGGTACGCAGTATTTT.

This clonotype was recorded many times. This sequence joins TRBV29-1 and TRBJ2-3; D may match TRBD1 or TRBD2 (6 bases each). Looked up from germline, CDR1 is SQVTM and CDR2 is ANQGSEA. The ends were cut back, 7 bases at V and 4 bases at J, with 21 bases in the middle. The CDR3 sequence is 15 residues long. CDR3 nucleotides: TGCAGCGCTAGGGGGAAGGAGGGATTGTCAGATACGCAGTATTTT. It is translated as CSARGKEGLSDTQYF.

V usage is TRBV6-2 or TRBV6-3 and J usage is TRBJ2-5, with 8 bases matching TRBD1. J was trimmed by 9 bases and V by 3 bases; bases with no gene match: 3. The CDR3 consists of 12 residues. Germline lookup yields CDR1 MNHEY and CDR2 SVGEGT. CDR3 nucleotide sequence: TGTGCCAGCAGTTATCCGGACAGGGCCCAGTACTTC. This translates into CASSYPDRAQYF.

V usage is TRBV4-3 and J usage is TRBJ2-3; D gene uncertain. V was pared by 0 bases and J by 6 bases, with 7 bases between. The CDR3 contains 13 residues. The germline V gene encodes CDR1 LGHNA and CDR2 YSLEER. CDR3 protein: CASSQESRDTQYF. As DNA, the CDR3 is TGCGCCAGCAGCCAAGAGTCCCGCGATACGCAGTATTTT.

This clonotype was counted between two and nine times. The V gene is TRBV7-2, the J gene TRBJ1-5; D may be TRBD1 (5 bases). Germline values: CDR1 SGHTA, CDR2 FQGNSA. Between the trimmed V and J ends, which lost 1 base and 5 bases, there was a span of 9 bases. This CDR3 has 14 residues. The CDR3 DNA is TGTGCCAGCAGCTTAGGACAGACCTATCAGCCCCAGCATTTT. This encodes CASSLGQTYQPQHF.

In the case of this clonotype: Germline and junction disagree at one end, which may indicate a read error. The chain carries TRBV7-2 and TRBJ2-4, with D possibly being TRBD1 (5 bases). Germline V gene lookup returns CDR1 SGHTA and CDR2 FQGNSA. The CDR3 is made up of 14 amino acids. The CDR3 loop reads CAGSIRTLKNIQYF. The CDR3 DNA reads as TGTGCCGGCAGCATCAGGACACTCAAAAACATTCAGTACTTC. Full variable domain (remainder filled in from reference TRBV7-2 and TRBJ2-4): GAGVSQSPSNKVTEKGKDVELRCDPISGHTALYWYRQSLGQGLEFLIYFQGNSAPDKSGLPSDRFSAERTGGSVSTLTIQRTQQEDSAVYLCAGSIRTLKNIQYFGAGTRLSVL.

The chain is built from TRBV10-3 and TRBJ2-1, with 9 bases matching TRBD2. CDR1 and CDR2 (germline): ENHRY, SYGVKD. The CDR3 length is 16 residues. The ends lost 4 bases at V and 7 bases at J; junction bases unmatched: 11. CDR3 nucleotide sequence: TGTGCCATCAGTGTCTCGAGGACGAGCGGGGGGAATGAGCAGTTCTTC. Translated, it gives CAISVSRTSGGNEQFF.

The rearrangement links TRBV20-1 to TRBJ1-2; D uncertain. The CDR3 loop spans 14 amino acids. Germline assignment: CDR1 DFQATT and CDR2 SNEGSKA (reference sequence). V dropped 4 bases and J dropped 5 bases, with 17 bases sitting between them. As DNA, the CDR3 is TGCAGTGCTAAGTCCCCACTTGGGGATTATGGCTACACCTTC. Amino acid sequence: CSAKSPLGDYGYTF.

The chain links TRBV5-1 to TRBJ2-5; tentatively, D is TRBD2 (6 bases). The CDR3 runs 13 residues. The V end was cut by 0 bases, the J end by 11 bases, with 14 bases between. The germline CDR1 and CDR2 sequences are SGHRS and YFSETQ. The CDR3: CASSLEGEDEQYF. In nucleotides, the CDR3 is TGCGCCAGCAGCTTGGAAGGGGAGGATGAGCAGTACTTC.

The chain recombines TRBV20-1 with TRBJ1-1; D call uncertain. V was cut by 5 bases and J by 4 bases, with 8 bases left in between. The CDR3 spans 11 residues. CDR1 is DFQATT, CDR2 SNEGSKA, per germline (reference sequence). This CDR3 reads CSAPPSTEAFF. The CDR3 nucleotides read TGCAGTGCTCCCCCCAGCACTGAAGCTTTCTTT.

This clonotype was picked up a small number of times. The chain employs TRBV7-2 and TRBJ1-1; possibly TRBD1 for D (5 bases). The CDR3 covers 14 residues. The germline gives CDR1 SGHTA, CDR2 FQGNSA. The V end was cut by 3 bases, the J end by 1 base, with 9 bases between. CDR3 nucleotide sequence: TGTGCCAGCAGCTTCGCGAGGGGGAACACTGAAGCTTTCTTT. The encoded protein is CASSFARGNTEAFF.

This clonotype came up once. The chain has TRBV27 and TRBJ2-1; D is possibly TRBD1 (6 bases). The germline gives CDR1 MNHEY, CDR2 SMNVEV (reference sequence). The CDR3 is made up of 19 amino acids. V was trimmed by 5 bases and J by 13 bases, leaving 36 bases between them. CDR3 sequence: CASSPGERSYQLRQETQFF. CDR3 in DNA: TGTGCCAGCAGTCCAGGGGAGCGATCCTACCAATTGAGGCAAGAGACCCAGTTCTTC.

This clonotype was recorded only once. This chain links TRBV20-1 with TRBJ1-1, with 8 bases matching TRBD1. CDR1 and CDR2 from the germline V gene are DFQATT and SNEGSKA (reference sequence). This CDR3 spans 13 amino acids. Trimming took 3 bases from V and 4 from J; bases not matched to a gene: 4. The CDR3 sequence: CSARDRVSTEAFF. In nucleotides, the CDR3 is TGCAGTGCTAGGGACAGGGTGAGCACTGAAGCTTTCTTT.

Remarks on this clonotype: A read error may explain this, as a much larger clone is one base away. It is likely a read error, because the conserved phenylalanine at the end of the CDR3 is missing. The rearrangement uses TRBV12-3 or TRBV12-4 and TRBJ1-2; no clear D. The CDR3 length is 11 residues. With 2 bases removed from V and 8 bases from J, the gap between germline ends came to 6 bases. The CDR3 sequence: CASSLSLGYTS. The CDR3 coding sequence is TGTGCCAGCAGTTTAAGTCTGGGCTACACCTCC.

This chain links TRBV7-2 with TRBJ1-6; D is ambiguous. The CDR3 is made up of 15 amino acids. Trimming took off 7 bases at V and 8 bases at J, with 18 bases between the two ends. Germline loops: CDR1 SGHTA, CDR2 FQGNSA. The CDR3 sequence: CASTVEWGRDSPLHF. The CDR3 DNA reads as TGTGCCAGCACCGTTGAATGGGGTCGGGATTCACCCCTCCACTTT. Full variable domain (remainder filled in from reference TRBV7-2 and TRBJ1-6): GAGVSQSPSNKVTEKGKDVELRCDPISGHTALYWYRQSLGQGLEFLIYFQGNSAPDKSGLPSDRFSAERTGGSVSTLTIQRTQQEDSAVYLCASTVEWGRDSPLHFGNGTRLTVT.

This clonotype was found many times. The chain carries TRBV11-2 and TRBJ2-7, with D possibly being TRBD2 (5 bases). Germline CDR1 is SGHAT and CDR2 is FQNNGV. The V end lost 4 bases, the J end lost 0 bases, and 7 bases lay between the germline ends. The CDR3 extends over 13 amino acids. CDR3 protein: CASSSTSSYEQYF. The CDR3 bases are TGTGCCAGCAGCTCAACTAGCTCCTACGAGCAGTACTTC.

CDR3 nucleotides: TGTGCCAGCAGCCAAGTGAAGGATTTCACCTTC. Translation gives CASSQVKDFTF. This chain connects TRBV3-1 to TRBJ1-2; D ambiguous. The CDR3 runs to 11 residues. V lost 1 base to trimming and J lost 13 bases, with 10 bases between them. Germline V lookup: CDR1 LGHDT, CDR2 YNNKEL (reference sequence).

This clonotype appeared a few times. This chain links TRBV29-1 with TRBJ1-1; tentatively, D is TRBD1 (6 bases). V lost 4 bases to trimming and J lost 11 bases, with 17 bases between them. This CDR3 has 12 residues. From germline, CDR1 is SQVTM and CDR2 ANQGSEA. The DNA for the CDR3 is TGCAGCGTTGTGTTGGGGGCTAAGGTTGCTTTCTTT. Amino acid sequence: CSVVLGAKVAFF.